One TCR beta chain is described in this entry. Its recognized antigen is unknown. One base away there is no much larger clone; base qualities are not given. The data stem from a study of early T cells in non-severe SARS-CoV-2 infection (dated by TCRdb to about 2021). Background on the whole study: TCR sequencing used bulk RNA from unsorted whole blood, so alpha and beta chains could not be paired.

To prepare the library, 5' RACE was applied. Sequenced on a NextSeq 500. Unique molecular identifiers were attached to individual cDNA molecules in the TCR library protocol so that sequencing error and PCR bias could be corrected. Both TCR alpha and beta chains were sequenced, and tight co-correlation was observed between alpha and beta sequence abundances in each sample. The study's processing was this. Decombinator V4 was used to perform V gene, J gene and CDR3 annotation of TCR sequences. Expanded TCRs were defined as changing significantly between any two time points under a Poisson model with p below 0.0001. Abundances of TCRs were expressed as counts per million after normalisation to the total number of TCRs sequenced in each sample. MAIT TCRs were defined by TRAV1-2 paired with TRAJ12, TRAJ20 or TRAJ33, and iNKT TCRs by TRAV10 paired with TRAJ18. VDJdb, accessed 1 November 2021, was searched for CMV, EBV and SARS-CoV-2 annotated TCRs, with TCRs annotated for multiple antigens excluded. Through fastp at Q25 and MiXCR, TCRdb rebuilt clones from the public reads, retaining in-frame beta chains. Merged by CDR3 protein, the rows form single entries marked with the most common genes and DNA. In this record, the V and J calls reflect TCRdb's handling and not the investigators' own analysis. This sample lists around 67,000 distinct CDR3 sequences; about 10% were detected once. The top ten clones comprise 4.5% to 7% of the sample.

Overall study outcomes, separate from this receptor: VDJdb matching was skewed toward anti-spike CD8 responses, so virus-specific expansions were likely underestimated and private and CD4 specificities were missed.

Set within a cohort of healthcare workers in London, UK, this nested case-control study involved weekly PCR testing of nasopharyngeal swabs along with blood sampling. Healthcare workers were recruited between 23 and 31 March 2020, during the week of the UK lockdown, and were followed weekly for up to roughly 15 weeks. The junction carries 10 bases between V and J, which are trimmed by 0 bases and 6 bases respectively. The germline V gene (reference sequence) specifies SEHNR as CDR1 and FQNEAQ as CDR2. The CDR3 contains 14 residues, cysteine and phenylalanine counted. The kept DNA is CDR3 alone, 42 bases in frame from the first base.

The TCR originated in an adult who was a healthcare worker with PCR-confirmed SARS-CoV-2 infection or an uninfected control (not recorded which). This receptor chain uses TRBV7-9 and TRBJ2-3, with the D gene not clear enough to name. The material was whole blood, obtained at baseline. The CDR3 protein is CASSLALNRDTQYF. The sequenced DNA: TGTGCCAGCAGCTTAGCGCTAAACCGGGATACGCAGTATTTT.